This record concerns one T cell receptor (beta chain) sequence. What it binds is not known. PCR amplification relied on 60 Vbeta primers (plus 13 Jbeta primers). The method was immunoSEQ multiplex PCR; TCRdb's version includes in-frame clones alone and lacks a portion of them. The table shows approximately 130,000 clones, with 80% to 90% occurring only once. These data come from a study of cytomegalovirus exposure and HLA in healthy donors. Study-wide points: Within a later analysis, the majority of CMV-associated TCR beta chains appeared HLA-restricted.

V lost 4 bases, J lost 8 bases, and 5 bases stayed unmatched. This CDR3 is 13 amino acids long. CDR1 and CDR2 from the germline V gene are MGHRA and YSYEKL. This receptor was identified in a man aged 45-65 years in good health and CMV-seronegative. Sequenced: PBMCs. V usage is TRBV4-1 and J usage is TRBJ2-1; TRBD2 agrees at 7 bases. CDR3 loop: CASSPGLVHEQFF. As DNA, the CDR3 is TGCGCCAGCAGCCCCGGACTAGTGCATGAGCAGTTCTTC.